A selection of T cell receptor beta chains follows, all from one sample in a study of T cell repertoires in cytomegalovirus infection. TCRdb fed the reads into MiXCR, producing one record per CDR3 protein. The sample records around 740,000 distinct CDR3 sequences, under 40% being singletons. The sequencing sample was made of PBMCs. The receptors here all came from a human donor in good health (CMV status not recorded). Some clones in this sample may be carry-over from other donors' samples. Both conserved end residues are part of each CDR3. The D gene is left open where the match is weak. Clone size is stated in some rows and not others, as once, few, many or a class when expanded.

clone size: NA
V gene: TRBV11-2
D gene: TRBD2
J gene: TRBJ2-1
CDR3 protein: CASRFPGLAGGQPYNEQFF
CDR3 DNA: TGTGCCAGCCGCTTCCCGGGACTAGCGGGAGGGCAACCTTACAATGAGCAGTTCTTC

clone size: few
V gene: TRBV7-8
D gene: NA
J gene: TRBJ2-3
CDR3 protein: CASSFRLLLSDTQYF
CDR3 DNA: TGTGCCAGCAGCTTTCGACTCTTGCTCTCAGATACGCAGTATTTT

clone size: NA
V gene: TRBV27
D gene: NA
J gene: TRBJ1-4
CDR3 protein: CASSLVPSTNEKLFF
CDR3 DNA: TGTGCCAGCAGTTTAGTCCCCTCAACTAATGAAAAACTGTTTTTT

clone size: NA
V gene: TRBV28
D gene: NA
J gene: TRBJ2-7
CDR3 protein: CASREVGESYEQYF
CDR3 DNA: TGTGCCAGCAGGGAAGTTGGGGAATCCTACGAGCAGTACTTC

clone size: few
V gene: TRBV19
D gene: TRBD1
J gene: TRBJ2-1
CDR3 protein: CASSGQGQGDEQFF
CDR3 DNA: TGTGCCAGTAGCGGACAGGGACAGGGGGATGAGCAGTTCTTC

clone size: many
V gene: TRBV7-8
D gene: TRBD1
J gene: TRBJ1-5
CDR3 protein: CASSLDRGDQPQHF
CDR3 DNA: TGTGCCAGCAGCTTAGACAGGGGCGATCAGCCCCAGCATTTT

clone size: NA
V gene: TRBV14
D gene: NA
J gene: TRBJ2-3
CDR3 protein: CASSIRSGISGKTDTQYF
CDR3 DNA: TGTGCCAGCAGCATCCGATCGGGGATTTCGGGAAAAACAGATACGCAGTATTTT

clone size: NA
V gene: TRBV7-6
D gene: NA
J gene: TRBJ2-3
CDR3 protein: CASTLRESPTDTQYF
CDR3 DNA: TGTGCCAGCACCTTACGGGAATCCCCCACAGATACGCAGTATTTT

clone size: few
V gene: TRBV24-1
D gene: NA
J gene: TRBJ1-5
CDR3 protein: CATSEPGTGGNQPQHF
CDR3 DNA: TGTGCCACCAGTGAGCCCGGGACGGGGGGCAATCAGCCCCAGCATTTT

clone size: few
V gene: TRBV4-2
D gene: TRBD2
J gene: TRBJ2-1
CDR3 protein: CASSQDASGSGDEQFF
CDR3 DNA: TGTGCCAGCAGCCAAGACGCTAGCGGGAGTGGTGATGAGCAGTTCTTC

clone size: NA
V gene: TRBV5-1
D gene: TRBD1
J gene: TRBJ2-2
CDR3 protein: CASSRGTGRAGELFF
CDR3 DNA: TGCGCCAGCAGCCGCGGGACAGGGCGCGCCGGGGAGCTGTTTTTT

clone size: NA
V gene: TRBV6-1
D gene: NA
J gene: TRBJ2-1
CDR3 protein: CASSSGTWYNEQFF
CDR3 DNA: TGTGCCAGCAGTTCTGGGACCTGGTACAATGAGCAGTTCTTC

clone size: NA
V gene: TRBV5-1
D gene: TRBD2
J gene: TRBJ2-2
CDR3 protein: CASSAHSGGTNTGELFF
CDR3 DNA: TGCGCCAGCAGCGCCCATTCGGGAGGAACGAACACCGGGGAGCTGTTTTTT

clone size: NA
V gene: TRBV29-1
D gene: NA
J gene: TRBJ1-1
CDR3 protein: CSVGTEAFF
CDR3 DNA: TGCAGCGTTGGGACTGAAGCTTTCTTT

clone size: NA
V gene: TRBV29-1
D gene: TRBD1
J gene: TRBJ1-1
CDR3 protein: CSVVGTINRGNTEAFF
CDR3 DNA: TGCAGCGTTGTGGGGACTATAAACAGGGGGAACACTGAAGCTTTCTTT

clone size: few
V gene: TRBV5-5
D gene: NA
J gene: TRBJ2-3
CDR3 protein: CASSIPGTSTDTQYF
CDR3 DNA: TGTGCCAGCAGCATCCCCGGGACTAGCACAGATACGCAGTATTTT

clone size: few
V gene: TRBV5-1
D gene: NA
J gene: TRBJ1-2
CDR3 protein: CASSLDQGAGYTF
CDR3 DNA: TGCGCCAGCAGCTTGGACCAGGGCGCGGGCTACACCTTC

clone size: NA
V gene: TRBV19
D gene: TRBD1
J gene: TRBJ1-6
CDR3 protein: CASRLPGQYNSPLHF
CDR3 DNA: TGTGCCAGTCGCCTCCCGGGACAGTATAATTCACCCCTCCACTTT

clone size: NA
V gene: TRBV14
D gene: NA
J gene: TRBJ2-5
CDR3 protein: CASSQDQPIPFWETQYF
CDR3 DNA: TGTGCCAGCAGCCAAGATCAGCCGATACCATTTTGGGAGACCCAGTACTTC

clone size: once
V gene: TRBV3-1
D gene: NA
J gene: TRBJ1-6
CDR3 protein: CASSRLREGDSPLHF
CDR3 DNA: TGTGCCAGCAGCAGACTTCGGGAGGGAGATTCACCCCTCCACTTT

clone size: NA
V gene: TRBV11-2
D gene: NA
J gene: TRBJ1-3
CDR3 protein: CVSRPTRGLGNTIYF
CDR3 DNA: TGTGTCAGCAGACCTACAAGGGGGTTGGGAAACACCATATATTTT

clone size: NA
V gene: TRBV7-9
D gene: NA
J gene: TRBJ1-1
CDR3 protein: CASSLGHPTEAFF
CDR3 DNA: TGTGCCAGCAGTCTGGGACACCCCACTGAAGCTTTCTTT

clone size: NA
V gene: TRBV7-2
D gene: NA
J gene: TRBJ1-2
CDR3 protein: CASSLVPVGGYTF
CDR3 DNA: TGTGCCAGCAGCCTGGTCCCGGTAGGTGGCTACACCTTC

clone size: NA
V gene: TRBV20-1
D gene: TRBD2
J gene: TRBJ2-5
CDR3 protein: CSARFSGRETQYF
CDR3 DNA: TGCAGTGCTAGGTTTAGCGGGAGGGAGACCCAGTACTTC

clone size: many
V gene: TRBV12-3/TRBV12-4
D gene: NA
J gene: TRBJ2-2
CDR3 protein: CASSFEGSGELFF
CDR3 DNA: TGTGCCAGCAGTTTCGAGGGATCCGGGGAGCTGTTTTTT

clone size: few
V gene: TRBV7-9
D gene: NA
J gene: TRBJ1-2
CDR3 protein: CASSLGGPTTAPYGYTF
CDR3 DNA: TGTGCCAGCAGCTTAGGAGGCCCCACAACAGCGCCCTATGGCTACACCTTC

clone size: NA
V gene: TRBV29-1
D gene: TRBD1
J gene: TRBJ1-6
CDR3 protein: CSVSGQGGSPLHF
CDR3 DNA: TGCAGCGTTTCGGGACAGGGCGGTTCACCCCTCCACTTT

clone size: NA
V gene: TRBV15
D gene: NA
J gene: TRBJ2-6
CDR3 protein: CATRGGAESGANVLTF
CDR3 DNA: TGTGCCACCAGGGGGGGAGCAGAATCTGGGGCCAACGTCCTGACTTTC

clone size: NA
V gene: TRBV7-2
D gene: NA
J gene: TRBJ2-3
CDR3 protein: CASSLAVRREPDTQYF
CDR3 DNA: TGTGCCAGCAGCTTAGCCGTACGCCGCGAGCCAGATACGCAGTATTTT

clone size: NA
V gene: TRBV6-5
D gene: NA
J gene: TRBJ1-6
CDR3 protein: CASSYSRNRSNSPLHF
CDR3 DNA: TGTGCCAGCAGTTACTCGCGTAACAGGTCCAATTCACCCCTCCACTTT

clone size: NA
V gene: TRBV5-1
D gene: NA
J gene: TRBJ2-7
CDR3 protein: CASSWGRQLPPYEQYF
CDR3 DNA: TGCGCCAGCAGCTGGGGGCGACAGCTTCCGCCCTACGAGCAGTACTTC

clone size: NA
V gene: TRBV6-5
D gene: NA
J gene: TRBJ2-3
CDR3 protein: CASSYNASRGFWDTQYF
CDR3 DNA: TGTGCCAGCAGTTACAATGCTAGCAGGGGTTTTTGGGATACGCAGTATTTT

clone size: NA
V gene: TRBV2
D gene: TRBD2
J gene: TRBJ2-5
CDR3 protein: CASSRAGVAVQETQYF
CDR3 DNA: TGTGCCAGCAGTCGGGCGGGAGTTGCTGTACAAGAGACCCAGTACTTC